The rows below give T cell receptor beta chains drawn from one sample of a study of blood T cell repertoires in COVID-19. Using immunoSEQ multiplex PCR, the repertoire was profiled, and TCRdb retains in-frame clones only, with some absent. The repertoire has roughly 180,000 clones, 94% of them found once; the top ten carry 0.76%. The specimen sequenced was peripheral blood. Receptor source: a man in his thirties or forties with COVID-19, enrolled during active disease. Each CDR3 is given with its conserved first and last residue. D genes are given only for firm matches. The listing skips clone size in some rows; elsewhere it reads once, few, many or a size class.

j_gene | v_gene | abundance | d_gene | CDR3nt | CDR3aa
TRBJ1-5 | TRBV7-2 | - | TRBD1 | TGTGCCAGCAGCTCCGACAGGGTCAATCAGCCCCAGCATTTT | CASSSDRVNQPQHF
TRBJ2-2 | TRBV7-2 | - | - | TGTGCCAGCAGCTTATTGGGGAGCGGGGAGCTGTTTTTT | CASSLLGSGELFF
TRBJ1-5 | TRBV4-2 | - | TRBD1 | TGTGCCAGCAGCCAAGATGGTGGGACAGGGGGCTTCAAAGGCAATCAGCCCCAGCATTTT | CASSQDGGTGGFKGNQPQHF
TRBJ1-2 | TRBV5-1 | - | - | TGCGCCAGCAGCCTTGACAGTATAGATGGCTACACCTTC | CASSLDSIDGYTF
TRBJ1-5 | TRBV30 | - | TRBD1 | TGTGCCTGGAGTCCAGGGGGGTTCGGTCAGCCCCAGCATTTT | CAWSPGGFGQPQHF
TRBJ1-1 | TRBV29-1 | - | TRBD1 | TGCAGCGTGACAGGGGGCATGAACACTGAAGCTTTCTTT | CSVTGGMNTEAFF
TRBJ1-1 | TRBV12-3/TRBV12-4 | - | - | TGTGCCAGCAGTTACACAGCGAACACTGAAGCTTTCTTT | CASSYTANTEAFF
TRBJ1-3 | TRBV14 | - | TRBD1 | TGTGCCAGCAGCCAAGTGGACAGGGCTGGAAACACCATATATTTT | CASSQVDRAGNTIYF
TRBJ1-1 | TRBV5-4 | - | - | TGTGCCAGCAGCTTGGTATGGGGCCCAGGGAAAAACACTGAAGCTTTCTTT | CASSLVWGPGKNTEAFF
TRBJ2-1 | TRBV24-1 | - | TRBD1 | TGTGCCACCAGTGATGCGACAGGGATCTCCTACAATGAGCAGTTCTTC | CATSDATGISYNEQFF
TRBJ1-4 | TRBV23-1 | - | TRBD1 | TGCGCCAGCAGTCGACCGGGACAGGGAGGGAAAAAACTGTTTTTT | CASSRPGQGGKKLFF
TRBJ1-1 | TRBV7-3 | once | TRBD1 | TGTGCCAGCAGCTCTCCCGGGACAGCAAAAGCTTTCTTT | CASSSPGTAKAFF
TRBJ1-3 | TRBV5-1 | - | - | TGCGCCAGCAGCTTGGGGGGGCTAGAAAACACCATATATTTT | CASSLGGLENTIYF
TRBJ1-1 | TRBV20-1 | - | - | TGCAGTGCTAGCGCTGAAGCTTTCTTT | CSASAEAFF
TRBJ1-6 | TRBV9 | - | - | TGTGCCAGCAGCGGAACGGGACACGGAGATTCACCCCTCCACTTT | CASSGTGHGDSPLHF
TRBJ1-3 | TRBV9 | - | - | TGTGCCAGCAGCGTAGGCTGGGGGGGGAACTCTGGAAACACCATATATTTT | CASSVGWGGNSGNTIYF
TRBJ2-7 | TRBV3-1/TRBV3-2 | - | TRBD2 | TGTGCCAGCAGCCAAACTAGCGCCAACTCCTACGAGCAGTACTTC | CASSQTSANSYEQYF
TRBJ1-2 | TRBV21-1 | - | - | TGTGCCAGCAGCAAAGCGGTGGGACAGGAGACTAACTATGGCTACACCTTC | CASSKAVGQETNYGYTF
TRBJ2-2 | TRBV11-2 | - | - | TGTGCCAGCAGCTTGAGGGCCCCCACTAGAACCGGGGAGCTGTTTTTT | CASSLRAPTRTGELFF
TRBJ2-1 | TRBV7-9 | - | TRBD1 | TGTGCCAGCAGCCCCCGGACAGGGGATGAGCAGTTCTTC | CASSPRTGDEQFF
TRBJ1-2 | TRBV19 | - | - | TGTGCCAGTAGTATAGTTGGTTACTTTCCTACAGGGTTAGGGGCCTTGGATGGCTACACCTTC | CASSIVGYFPTGLGALDGYTF
TRBJ1-1 | TRBV13 | - | TRBD1 | TGTGCCAGCAGCCTATATTCCGGGACAGGGGGCTCGGAGAACACTGAAGCTTTCTTT | CASSLYSGTGGSENTEAFF
TRBJ2-3 | TRBV3-1/TRBV3-2 | - | - | TGTGCCAGCAGTCCAAGCGGCACAGATACGCAGTATTTT | CASSPSGTDTQYF
TRBJ1-2 | TRBV6-5 | - | TRBD1 | TGTGCCAGCAGTACCGACAGGGGGGCCTATGGCTACACCTTC | CASSTDRGAYGYTF
TRBJ1-1 | TRBV29-1 | - | - | TGCAGCGTTGAAGAAATCTCCAGGAACACTGAAGCTTTCTTT | CSVEEISRNTEAFF
TRBJ1-2 | TRBV10-2 | - | - | TGCGCCAGCAGTGAGGGCCAGGGTGCTGGCTACACCTTC | CASSEGQGAGYTF
TRBJ1-2 | TRBV4-1 | - | TRBD1 | TGCGCCAGCAGCACACAGGGGGACTATGGCTACACCTTC | CASSTQGDYGYTF
TRBJ2-7 | TRBV4-2 | once | - | TGTGCCAGCAGCCAAGAGATGGTCCAGGGGCCTCTCAACGAGCAGTACTTC | CASSQEMVQGPLNEQYF
TRBJ2-7 | TRBV11-2 | - | - | TGTGCCAGCAGCTTAGTAGTTGCCACGTCCTACGAGCAGTACTTC | CASSLVVATSYEQYF
TRBJ1-1 | TRBV10-2 | - | - | TGCGCCAGCAGTGAGCCTTGGTTGGGCAACACTGAAGCTTTCTTT | CASSEPWLGNTEAFF
TRBJ2-2 | TRBV30 | once | TRBD1 | TGTGCCTGGGGGTACACAGGGGCCCACGGGGAGCTGTTTTTT | CAWGYTGAHGELFF
TRBJ1-2 | TRBV5-6 | - | - | TGTGCCAGCAGCAGGGGCGTAGGCTACACCTTC | CASSRGVGYTF
TRBJ1-2 | TRBV27 | - | TRBD1 | TGTGCCAGCAGCCAGAACAGGGGGCGAGGCTATGGCTACACCTTC | CASSQNRGRGYGYTF
TRBJ1-6 | TRBV6-5 | - | TRBD1 | TGTGCCAGCAGACCCGGGACAGCCTATTCACCCCTCCACTTT | CASRPGTAYSPLHF